This T cell receptor (beta chain) was documented in a study of shared clonotypes between healthy human individuals. A note on this clone: The antigen is undetermined.

Findings of the study overall: Clonotype sharing among donors was expected to depend on sequencing depth.

Clones were sequenced by immunoSEQ multiplex PCR, and TCRdb holds only the in-frame ones, with some missing. The sample shows approximately 1.5 million clones, approximately 98.5% of them seen only once. The CDR3 has 14 residues. The TCR sequence derives from a man aged 30-40 years in good health. This chain joins TRBV21-1 and TRBJ2-5; the D segment call TRBD1 is taken from the table without a DNA check. TRBV21-1 is flagged as a pseudogene. The sequenced sample was naive CD4+ T cells sorted from blood. Subset specified: CD45RA+ positively selected. The CDR3 sequence is CASSKDSREETQYF. The CDR3 DNA reads as TGTGCCAGCAGCAAAGATAGCAGGGAAGAGACCCAGTACTTC.